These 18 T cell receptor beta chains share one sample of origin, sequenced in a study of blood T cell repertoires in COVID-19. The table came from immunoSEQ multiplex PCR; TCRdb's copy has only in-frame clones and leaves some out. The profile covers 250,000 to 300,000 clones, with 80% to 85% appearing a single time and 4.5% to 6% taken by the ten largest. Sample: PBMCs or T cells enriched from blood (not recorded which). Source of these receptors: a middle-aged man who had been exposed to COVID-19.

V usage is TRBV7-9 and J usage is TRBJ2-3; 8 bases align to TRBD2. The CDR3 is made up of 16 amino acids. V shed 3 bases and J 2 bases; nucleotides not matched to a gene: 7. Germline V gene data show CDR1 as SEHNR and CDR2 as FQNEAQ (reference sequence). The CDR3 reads CASSFQLADFTDTQYF. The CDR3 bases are TGTGCCAGCAGCTTCCAACTAGCGGACTTCACAGATACGCAGTATTTT.

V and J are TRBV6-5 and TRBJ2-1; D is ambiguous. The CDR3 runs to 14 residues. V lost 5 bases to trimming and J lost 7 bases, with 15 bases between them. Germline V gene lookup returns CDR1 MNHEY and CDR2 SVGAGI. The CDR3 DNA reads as TGTGCCAGCAGTCCCCCCTACCTAGATAATGAGCAGTTCTTC. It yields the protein CASSPPYLDNEQFF.

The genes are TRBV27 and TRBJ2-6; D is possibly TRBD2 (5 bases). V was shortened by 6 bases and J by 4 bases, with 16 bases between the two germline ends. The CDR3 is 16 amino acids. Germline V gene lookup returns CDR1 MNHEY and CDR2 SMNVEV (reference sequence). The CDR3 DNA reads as TGTGCCAGCAGCTTGGCCCCGGGGTTCGGGGCCAACGTCCTGACTTTC. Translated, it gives CASSLAPGFGANVLTF.

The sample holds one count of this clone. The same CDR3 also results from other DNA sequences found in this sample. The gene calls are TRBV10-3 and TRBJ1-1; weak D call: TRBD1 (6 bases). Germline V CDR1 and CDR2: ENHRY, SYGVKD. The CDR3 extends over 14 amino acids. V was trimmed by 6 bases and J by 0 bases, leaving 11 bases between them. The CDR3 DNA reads TGTGCCATCAGCGCAGGGGACCTGAACACTGAAGCTTTCTTT. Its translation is CAISAGDLNTEAFF.

CDR3 nucleotides: TGTGCCAGCATTTTCCGCGACAGGGGGCGCGGTGGCTACACCTTC. It encodes CASIFRDRGRGGYTF. This sequence joins TRBV5-6 and TRBJ1-2; 10 bases are a match to TRBD1. Germline CDR1 and CDR2: SGHDT and YYEEEE. V lost 6 bases and J lost 7; bases outside the gene matches: 12. This CDR3 spans 15 amino acids.

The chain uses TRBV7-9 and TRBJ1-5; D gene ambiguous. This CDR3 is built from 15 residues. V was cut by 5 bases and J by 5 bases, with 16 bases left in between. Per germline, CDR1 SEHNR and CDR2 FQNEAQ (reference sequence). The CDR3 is CASSPTEGRHQPQHF. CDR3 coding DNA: TGTGCCAGCAGCCCCACAGAGGGCCGACATCAGCCCCAGCATTTT.

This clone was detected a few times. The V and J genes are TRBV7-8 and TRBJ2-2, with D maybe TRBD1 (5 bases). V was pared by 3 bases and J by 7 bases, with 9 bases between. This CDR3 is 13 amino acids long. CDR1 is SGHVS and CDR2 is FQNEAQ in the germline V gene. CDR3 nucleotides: TGTGCCAGCAGCTTCTCTACAGGCGGGGAGCTGTTTTTT. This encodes CASSFSTGGELFF.

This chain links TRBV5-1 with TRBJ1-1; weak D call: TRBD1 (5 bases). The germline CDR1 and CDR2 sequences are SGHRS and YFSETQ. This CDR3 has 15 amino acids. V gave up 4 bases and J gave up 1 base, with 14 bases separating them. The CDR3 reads CASSPLRTTNTEAFF. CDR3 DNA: TGCGCCAGCAGCCCGCTCAGGACAACGAACACTGAAGCTTTCTTT.

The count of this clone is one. CDR3 nucleotide sequence: TGTGCCAGCAGCCGAGCCGGGACAGGGATCACTGAAGCTTTCTTT. Residues: CASSRAGTGITEAFF. The chain couples TRBV27 to TRBJ1-1, with 9 nucleotides matching TRBD1. The CDR3 is 15 residues long. V gave up 6 bases and J gave up 4 bases; unmatched junction bases: 9. From germline, CDR1 is MNHEY and CDR2 SMNVEV (reference sequence).

In nucleotides, the CDR3 is TGTGCCTGGACCCCGCTTCGAAGGACTACGAACACTGAAGCTTTCTTT. It specifies CAWTPLRRTTNTEAFF. The chain carries TRBV30 and TRBJ1-1; no reliable D call. Trimming took off 4 bases at V and 1 base at J, with 19 bases between the two ends. Germline assignment: CDR1 GTSNPN and CDR2 SVGIG (reference sequence). The CDR3 is 16 residues long.

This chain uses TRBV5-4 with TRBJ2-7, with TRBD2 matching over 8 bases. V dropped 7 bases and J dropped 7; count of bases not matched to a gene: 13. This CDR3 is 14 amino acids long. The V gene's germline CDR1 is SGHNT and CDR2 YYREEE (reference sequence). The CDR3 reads CASAGGGASLEQYF. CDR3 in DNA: TGTGCCAGCGCCGGGGGGGGCGCATCTTTAGAGCAGTACTTC. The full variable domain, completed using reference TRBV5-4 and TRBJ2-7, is ETGVTQSPTHLIKTRGQQVTLRCSSQSGHNTVSWYQQALGQGPQFIFQYYREEENGRGNFPPRFSGLQFPNYSSELNVNALELDDSALYLCASAGGGASLEQYFGPGTRLTVT.

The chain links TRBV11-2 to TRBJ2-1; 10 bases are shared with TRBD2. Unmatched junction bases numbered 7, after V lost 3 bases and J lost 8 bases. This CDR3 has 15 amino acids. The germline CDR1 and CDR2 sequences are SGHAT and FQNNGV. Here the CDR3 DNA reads TGTGCCAGCAGCTTCGCTAGCGGGAGATTGGATGAGCAGTTCTTC. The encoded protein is CASSFASGRLDEQFF.

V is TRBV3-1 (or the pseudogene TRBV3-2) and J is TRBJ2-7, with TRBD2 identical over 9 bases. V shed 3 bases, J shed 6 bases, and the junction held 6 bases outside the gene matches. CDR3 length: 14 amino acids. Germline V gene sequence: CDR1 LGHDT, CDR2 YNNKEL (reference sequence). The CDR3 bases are TGTGCCAGCAGCCATACCGGACTAGCGCCCGAGCAGTACTTC. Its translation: CASSHTGLAPEQYF.

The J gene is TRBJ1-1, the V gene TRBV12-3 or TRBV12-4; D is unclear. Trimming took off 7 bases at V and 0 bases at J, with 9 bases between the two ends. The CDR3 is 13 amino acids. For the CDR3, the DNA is TGTGCCAGCACGAAGAGAGTGAACACTGAAGCTTTCTTT. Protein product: CASTKRVNTEAFF.

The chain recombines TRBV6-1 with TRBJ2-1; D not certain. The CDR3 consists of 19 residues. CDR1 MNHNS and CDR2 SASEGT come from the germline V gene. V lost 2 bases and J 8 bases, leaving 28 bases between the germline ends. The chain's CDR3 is CASSEPAPPPPHSADEQFF. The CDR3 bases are TGTGCCAGCAGTGAACCTGCGCCACCACCACCACACTCTGCGGATGAGCAGTTCTTC.

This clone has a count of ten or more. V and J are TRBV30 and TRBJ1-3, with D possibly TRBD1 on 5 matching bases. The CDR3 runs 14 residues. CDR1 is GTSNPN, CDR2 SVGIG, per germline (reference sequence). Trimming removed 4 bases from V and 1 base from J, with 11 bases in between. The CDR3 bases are TGTGCCTGGAATAAAGGGGAATCTGGAAACACCATATATTTT. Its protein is CAWNKGESGNTIYF. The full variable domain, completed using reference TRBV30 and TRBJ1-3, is SQTIHQWPATLVQPVGSPLSLECTVEGTSNPNLYWYRQAAGRGLQLLFYSVGIGQISSEVPQNLSASRPQDRQFILSSKKLLLSDSGFYLCAWNKGESGNTIYFGEGSWLTVV.

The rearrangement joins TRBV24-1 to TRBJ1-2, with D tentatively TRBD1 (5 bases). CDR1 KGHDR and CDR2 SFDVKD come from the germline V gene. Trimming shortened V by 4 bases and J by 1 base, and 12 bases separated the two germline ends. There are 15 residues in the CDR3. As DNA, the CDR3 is TGTGCCACCAGTGACCCAGGACAAAGTAACTATGGCTACACCTTC. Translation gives CATSDPGQSNYGYTF.

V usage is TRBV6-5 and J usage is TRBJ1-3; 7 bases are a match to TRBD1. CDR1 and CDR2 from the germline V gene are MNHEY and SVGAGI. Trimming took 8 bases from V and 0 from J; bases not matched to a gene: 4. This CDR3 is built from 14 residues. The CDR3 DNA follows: TGTGCCAGCCGGGACAGTAGCTCTGGAAACACCATATATTTT. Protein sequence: CASRDSSSGNTIYF.